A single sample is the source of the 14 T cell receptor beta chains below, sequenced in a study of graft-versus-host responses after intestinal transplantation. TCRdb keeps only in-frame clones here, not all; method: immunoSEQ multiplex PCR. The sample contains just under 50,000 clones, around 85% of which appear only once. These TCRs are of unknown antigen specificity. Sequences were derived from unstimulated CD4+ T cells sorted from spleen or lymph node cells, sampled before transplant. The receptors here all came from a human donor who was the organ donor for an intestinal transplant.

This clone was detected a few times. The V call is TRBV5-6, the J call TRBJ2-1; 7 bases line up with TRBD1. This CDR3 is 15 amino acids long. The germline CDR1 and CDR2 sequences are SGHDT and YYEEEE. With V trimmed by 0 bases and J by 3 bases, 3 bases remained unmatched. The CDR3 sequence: CASSLGQGGYNEQFF. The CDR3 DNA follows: TGTGCCAGCAGCTTGGGACAGGGTGGCTACAATGAGCAGTTCTTC.

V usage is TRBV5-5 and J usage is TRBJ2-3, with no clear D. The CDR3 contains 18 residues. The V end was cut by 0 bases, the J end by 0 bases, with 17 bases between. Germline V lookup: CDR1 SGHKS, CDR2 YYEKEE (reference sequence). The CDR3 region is CASSLDFRRQASTDTQYF. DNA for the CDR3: TGTGCCAGCAGCTTGGATTTCCGGCGGCAGGCCAGCACAGATACGCAGTATTTT.

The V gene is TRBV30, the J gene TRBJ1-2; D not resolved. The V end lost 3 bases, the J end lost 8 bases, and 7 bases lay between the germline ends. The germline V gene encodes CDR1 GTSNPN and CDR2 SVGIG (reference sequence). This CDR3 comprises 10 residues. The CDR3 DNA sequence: TGTGCCTGGAGCCGCCAGGGCTACACCTTC. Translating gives CAWSRQGYTF.

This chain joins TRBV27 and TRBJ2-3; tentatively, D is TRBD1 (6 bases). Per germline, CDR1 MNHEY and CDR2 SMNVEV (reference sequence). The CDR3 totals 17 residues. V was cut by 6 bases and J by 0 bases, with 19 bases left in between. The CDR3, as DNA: TGTGCCAGCAGCCGCAGACAGGACCGAACTAGCACAGATACGCAGTATTTT. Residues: CASSRRQDRTSTDTQYF.

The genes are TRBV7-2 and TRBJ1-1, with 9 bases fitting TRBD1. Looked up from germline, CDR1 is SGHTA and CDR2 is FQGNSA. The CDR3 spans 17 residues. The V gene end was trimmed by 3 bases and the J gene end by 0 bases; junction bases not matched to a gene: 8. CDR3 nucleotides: TGTGCCAGCAGCTTCCGTCCCGGGACAGGGATGAACACTGAAGCTTTCTTT. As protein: CASSFRPGTGMNTEAFF.

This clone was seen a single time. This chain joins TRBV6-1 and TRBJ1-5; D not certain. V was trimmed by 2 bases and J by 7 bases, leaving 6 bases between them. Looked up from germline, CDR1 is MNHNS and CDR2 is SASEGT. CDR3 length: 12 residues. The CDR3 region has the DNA TGTGCCAGCAGTGAATCATACCAGCCCCAGCATTTT. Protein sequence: CASSESYQPQHF.

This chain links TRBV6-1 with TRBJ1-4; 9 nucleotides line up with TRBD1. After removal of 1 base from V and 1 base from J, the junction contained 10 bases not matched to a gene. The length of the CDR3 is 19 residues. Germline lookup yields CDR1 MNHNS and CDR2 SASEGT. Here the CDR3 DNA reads TGTGCCAGCAGTGAAGAGGACAGGGGTTATTTAAGAACTAATGAAAAACTGTTTTTT. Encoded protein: CASSEEDRGYLRTNEKLFF.

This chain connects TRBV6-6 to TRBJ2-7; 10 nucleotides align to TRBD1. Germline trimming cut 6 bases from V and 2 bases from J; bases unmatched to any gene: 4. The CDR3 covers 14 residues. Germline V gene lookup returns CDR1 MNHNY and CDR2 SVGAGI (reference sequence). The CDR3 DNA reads TGTGCCAGCAGGACAGGGGGCGCCCCCTACGAGCAGTACTTC. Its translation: CASRTGGAPYEQYF.

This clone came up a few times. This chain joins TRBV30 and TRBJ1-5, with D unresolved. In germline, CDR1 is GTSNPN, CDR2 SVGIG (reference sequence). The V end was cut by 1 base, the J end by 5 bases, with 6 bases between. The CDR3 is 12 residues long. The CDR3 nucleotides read TGTGCCTGGAGTGACCGAGATCAGCCCCAGCATTTT. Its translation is CAWSDRDQPQHF.

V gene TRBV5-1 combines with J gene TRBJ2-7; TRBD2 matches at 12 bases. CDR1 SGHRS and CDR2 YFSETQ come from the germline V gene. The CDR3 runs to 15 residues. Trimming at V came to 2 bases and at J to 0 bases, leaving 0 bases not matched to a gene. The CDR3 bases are TGCGCCAGCAGCTTACTAGCGGGGGGCTCCTACGAGCAGTACTTC. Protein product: CASSLLAGGSYEQYF.

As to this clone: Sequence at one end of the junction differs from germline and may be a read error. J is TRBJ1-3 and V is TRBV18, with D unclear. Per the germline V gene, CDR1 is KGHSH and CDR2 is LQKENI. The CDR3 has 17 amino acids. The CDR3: CAGSPLKHTSSGNTIYF. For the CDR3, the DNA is TGTGCCGGCTCACCACTCAAACACACCAGCTCTGGAAACACCATATATTTT.

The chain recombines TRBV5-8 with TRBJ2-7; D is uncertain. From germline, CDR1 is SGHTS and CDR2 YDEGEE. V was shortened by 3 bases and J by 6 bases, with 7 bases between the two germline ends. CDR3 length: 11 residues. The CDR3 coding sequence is TGTGCCAGCAGCTCCCTAAGCGAGCAGTACTTC. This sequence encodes CASSSLSEQYF.

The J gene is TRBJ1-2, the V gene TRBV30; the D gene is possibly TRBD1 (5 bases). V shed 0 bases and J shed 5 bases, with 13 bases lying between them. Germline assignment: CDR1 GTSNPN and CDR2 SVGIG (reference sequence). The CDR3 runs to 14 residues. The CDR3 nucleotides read TGTGCCTGGAGTGTCCGACAGAGGGGATATGGCTACACCTTC. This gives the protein CAWSVRQRGYGYTF. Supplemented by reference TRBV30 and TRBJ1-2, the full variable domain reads SQTIHQWPATLVQPVGSPLSLECTVEGTSNPNLYWYRQAAGRGLQLLFYSVGIGQISSEVPQNLSASRPQDRQFILSSKKLLLSDSGFYLCAWSVRQRGYGYTFGSGTRLTVV.

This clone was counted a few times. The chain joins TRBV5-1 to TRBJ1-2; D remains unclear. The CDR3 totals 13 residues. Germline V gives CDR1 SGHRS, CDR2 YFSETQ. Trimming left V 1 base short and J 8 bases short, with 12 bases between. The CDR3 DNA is TGCGCCAGCAGCTTGATCGGGGTAGGGGGCTACACCTTC. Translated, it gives CASSLIGVGGYTF.